The clone carrying this TCR beta chain turned up a few times. Its antigen remains unidentified. Amplified TCR beta CDR3 regions came from RNA transcripts. An initial round of RT-PCR targeting the TCR CDR3 relied on the HTBI primer set. TCRdb recomputed calls from the multiplex PCR reads with MiXCR, one row per CDR3 protein. The repertoire holds approximately 380,000 distinct CDR3 sequences, with more than 13% as singletons. CDR1 is MNHEY, CDR2 SMNVEV, per germline (reference sequence). With 6 bases clipped from V and 3 bases from J, the junction kept 8 bases outside the gene matches. This CDR3 region has 15 residues. Each ophthalmopathy patient scored at least 3 on the Clinical Activity Score and at least 4 on NOSPECS grade, with duration under 3 months. Patients having uncontrolled infection, another autoimmune disease, pregnancy or lactation were not included. For the diagnoses, clinical symptoms, serum thyroxine and TRAb, thyroid ultrasound and orbital computed tomography were used.

The sample belongs to a study of T cells in Graves' hyperthyroidism and ophthalmopathy. Regarding the study as a whole: From stable hyperthyroidism, ophthalmopathy was set apart by a 13 V-J model.

The specimen sequenced was blood. This chain links TRBV27 with TRBJ1-5; 7 nucleotides match TRBD1. The TCR sequence derives from a man aged 50-59 years with Graves' ophthalmopathy. The CDR3 protein is CASRQQGFSNQPQHF. In DNA, the CDR3 is TGTGCCAGCAGGCAACAGGGGTTTTCCAATCAGCCCCAGCATTTT.